This T cell receptor beta chain was obtained from a study of blood T cell repertoires in COVID-19. Study information: The United States, Italy and Spain were the sources of the acute and convalescent COVID-19 samples.

Methods used by the authors: Researchers report that nucleated cell counts were estimated from reference gene primer amplification. TCRdb keeps only in-frame clones here, not all; method: immunoSEQ multiplex PCR. V, J and clone size were drawn from that table, and D and trimming were deduced from the DNA. The sample contains about 240,000 clones, around 88% of which appear only once. V gave up 2 bases and J gave up 5 bases, with 15 bases separating them. This CDR3 comprises 15 residues. CDR1 is MNHEY and CDR2 is SVGAGI in the germline V gene. The sample was PBMCs or T cells enriched from blood (not recorded which). The rearrangement uses TRBV6-5 and TRBJ1-1; TRBD1 might be the D (5 bases). This clonotype originated in a woman in her forties with acute COVID-19. CDR3 residues: CASSYVGRGNTEAFF. The CDR3 coding sequence is TGTGCCAGCAGTTACGTTGGGCGGGGGAATACTGAAGCTTTCTTT.